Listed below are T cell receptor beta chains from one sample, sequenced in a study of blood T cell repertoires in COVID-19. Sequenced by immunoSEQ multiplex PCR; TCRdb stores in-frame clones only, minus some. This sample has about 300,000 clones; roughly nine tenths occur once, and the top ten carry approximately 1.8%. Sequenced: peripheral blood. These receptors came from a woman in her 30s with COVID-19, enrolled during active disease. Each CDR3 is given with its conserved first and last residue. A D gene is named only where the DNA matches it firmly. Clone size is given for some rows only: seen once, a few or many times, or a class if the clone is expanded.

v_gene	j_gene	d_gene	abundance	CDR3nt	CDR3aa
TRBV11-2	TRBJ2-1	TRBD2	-	TGTGCCACCCGGGGAGCGGGGCTCAATGAGCAGTTCTTC	CATRGAGLNEQFF
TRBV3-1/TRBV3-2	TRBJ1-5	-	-	TGTGCCAGCAGCCAAGATCGGGGTCTCGGGCCCCAGCATTTT	CASSQDRGLGPQHF
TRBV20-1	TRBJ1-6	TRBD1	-	TGCAGTGCTAGTCGACAGGGTAGTAGTTCACCCCTCCACTTT	CSASRQGSSSPLHF
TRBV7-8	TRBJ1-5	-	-	TGTGCCAGCAGCTTAGGTGGTCGGGGGGGCAATCAGCCCCAGCATTTT	CASSLGGRGGNQPQHF
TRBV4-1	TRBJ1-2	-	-	TGCGCCAGCAGCCACCCGACAACCGGAAACTATGGCTACACCTTC	CASSHPTTGNYGYTF
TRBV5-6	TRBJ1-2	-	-	TGTGCCAGCAGCTTACCGGTATCTACTTATGGCTACACCTTC	CASSLPVSTYGYTF
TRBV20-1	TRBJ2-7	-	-	TGCAGTGCCAGTCATCGGGACTCAAAACCTTACGAGCAGTACTTC	CSASHRDSKPYEQYF
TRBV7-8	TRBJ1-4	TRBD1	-	TGTGCCAGCAGCTCCCGGGACAGGGGAAGGAAGGAAAAACTGTTTTTT	CASSSRDRGRKEKLFF
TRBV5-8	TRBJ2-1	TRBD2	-	TGTGCCAGCAGCATTAGCGGGGGGGCCTACAATGAGCAGTTCTTC	CASSISGGAYNEQFF
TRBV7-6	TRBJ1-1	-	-	TGTGCCAGCAGCTTAATCGGGAATGAAGCTTTCTTT	CASSLIGNEAFF
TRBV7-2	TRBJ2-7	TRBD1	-	TGTGCCAGCAGCCCCAGGGGGAACTCCTACGAGCAGTACTTC	CASSPRGNSYEQYF
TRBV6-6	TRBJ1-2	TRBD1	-	TGTGCCAGCAGAGAGACAGGGACTAACTATGGCTACACCTTC	CASRETGTNYGYTF
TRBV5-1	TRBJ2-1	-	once	TGCGCCAGCAGTTTAGCGCCGAGCTCCTACAATGAGCAGTTCTTC	CASSLAPSSYNEQFF
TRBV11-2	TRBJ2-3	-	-	TGTGCCAGCAGCTTAGGGGGACTGGCCGGAGATACGCAGTATTTT	CASSLGGLAGDTQYF
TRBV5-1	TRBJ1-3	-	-	TGCGCCAGCAGCCCGGGGGACCGGGTAGCTGGAAACACCATATATTTT	CASSPGDRVAGNTIYF
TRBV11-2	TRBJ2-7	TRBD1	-	TGTGCCAGCAGCTTAGGACAGGGGCTGACCTACGAGCAGTACTTC	CASSLGQGLTYEQYF
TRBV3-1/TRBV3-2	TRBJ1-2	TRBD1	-	TGTGCCAGCAGCCGGGACAGCTATGGCTACACCTTC	CASSRDSYGYTF
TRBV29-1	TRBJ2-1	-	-	TGCAGCGTTGAAGCTACGACAATGTACCCGACAGCCCCCAATGAGCAGTTCTTC	CSVEATTMYPTAPNEQFF
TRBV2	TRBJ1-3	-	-	TGTGCCAGCGGGACTGCAGGAAACACCATATATTTT	CASGTAGNTIYF
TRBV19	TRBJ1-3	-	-	TGTGCCAGTAGTACAGTCCCTCGGACAGTAAGGGACACCATATATTTT	CASSTVPRTVRDTIYF
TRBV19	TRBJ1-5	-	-	TGTGCCAGTTCCGGCAGGTTTGGCAATCAGCCCCAGCATTTT	CASSGRFGNQPQHF
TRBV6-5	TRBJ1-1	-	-	TGTGCCAGCAGTTACCTCCTACGGGACACTGAAGCTTTCTTT	CASSYLLRDTEAFF
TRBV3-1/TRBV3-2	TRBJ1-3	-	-	TGTGCCAGCAGCCGACTACAGGGAAACACCATATATTTT	CASSRLQGNTIYF
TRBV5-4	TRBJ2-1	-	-	TGTGCCAGCAGCTTGAAACCGGACAATGAGCAGTTCTTC	CASSLKPDNEQFF
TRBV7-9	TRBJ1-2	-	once	TGTGCCAGCAGCTTAGGTGACTCGCCCACGTATGGCTACACCTTC	CASSLGDSPTYGYTF
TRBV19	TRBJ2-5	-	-	TGTGCCACCTCTCCTCGGCAGGGGCCAGAGACCCAGTACTTC	CATSPRQGPETQYF
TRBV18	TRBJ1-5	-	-	TGTGCCAGCTCAGGTCGAACAGCAGGAAATCAGCCCCAGCATTTT	CASSGRTAGNQPQHF
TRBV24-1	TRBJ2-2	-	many	TGTGCCACCAGTGATCGCCGCCTCGGGACTGGCTTGTCCGGGGAGCTGTTTTTT	CATSDRRLGTGLSGELFF